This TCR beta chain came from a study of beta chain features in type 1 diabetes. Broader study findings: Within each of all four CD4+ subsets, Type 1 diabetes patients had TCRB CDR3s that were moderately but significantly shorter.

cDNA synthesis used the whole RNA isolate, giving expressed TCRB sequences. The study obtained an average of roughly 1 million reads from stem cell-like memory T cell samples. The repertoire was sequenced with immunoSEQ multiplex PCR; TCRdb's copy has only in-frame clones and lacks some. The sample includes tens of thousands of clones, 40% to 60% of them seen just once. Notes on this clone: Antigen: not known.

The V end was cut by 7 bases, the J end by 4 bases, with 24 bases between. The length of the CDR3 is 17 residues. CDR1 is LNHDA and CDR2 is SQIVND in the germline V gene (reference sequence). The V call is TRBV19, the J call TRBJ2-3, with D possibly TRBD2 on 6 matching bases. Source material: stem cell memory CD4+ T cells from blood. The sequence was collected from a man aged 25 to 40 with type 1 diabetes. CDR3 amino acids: CASTPTRGLGEADTQYF. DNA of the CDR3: TGTGCCAGTACCCCGACCCGGGGACTGGGGGAGGCAGATACGCAGTATTTT.